The next 23 T cell receptor beta chains were all read from a single sample in a study of PD-1 blockade in classical Hodgkin lymphoma. The time point is: newly diagnosed, previously untreated cHL patient sample. Investigators isolated CD4+ T cells from thawed PBMCs through magnetic negative selection. The method was immunoSEQ multiplex PCR; TCRdb's version includes in-frame clones alone and lacks a portion of them. The sample comprises more than 15,000 clones, about 86% of which are singletons, and 0.65% to 1% rests with the top ten. What was sequenced was CD4+ T cells from blood. These receptor sequences come from a human donor with classical Hodgkin lymphoma.

The V call is TRBV7-2, the J call TRBJ1-2; D uncertain. The germline V and J ends were trimmed by 1 base and 4 bases, with 10 bases remaining between them. CDR3 length: 14 amino acids. Per the germline V gene, CDR1 is SGHTA and CDR2 is FQGNSA. The CDR3, as DNA: TGTGCCAGCAGCTTAGTAGTTCAGTCCTATGGCTACACCTTC. Encoded protein: CASSLVVQSYGYTF.

The chain has TRBV29-1 and TRBJ2-7; 7 bases match TRBD1. Germline V lookup: CDR1 SQVTM, CDR2 ANQGSEA. V lost 4 bases, J lost 6 bases, and 6 bases stayed unmatched. The CDR3 totals 12 residues. The CDR3 sequence: CSVVTGTPEQYF. CDR3 DNA sequence: TGCAGCGTTGTGACAGGGACCCCCGAGCAGTACTTC.

V gene TRBV7-2 combines with J gene TRBJ2-1; TRBD1 is a possible D gene (6 bases). V lost 5 bases to trimming and J lost 2 bases, with 19 bases between them. Germline CDR1 reads SGHTA; CDR2 reads FQGNSA. The CDR3 consists of 17 residues. Here the CDR3 DNA reads TGTGCCAGCAGCCTAGGGGGACGCAGGATTACCTACAATGAGCAGTTCTTC. Translated, it gives CASSLGGRRITYNEQFF.

This chain uses TRBV30 with TRBJ2-6; TRBD1 is a possible D gene (6 bases). Germline V lookup: CDR1 GTSNPN, CDR2 SVGIG (reference sequence). The CDR3 length is 16 residues. V was shortened by 3 bases and J by 3 bases, with 15 bases between the two germline ends. CDR3 DNA sequence: TGTGCCTGGAGCAGGGGCCGCCTTAGTGGGGCCAACGTCCTGACTTTC. It is translated as CAWSRGRLSGANVLTF. The full variable domain, in which reference TRBV30 and TRBJ2-6 provide the parts outside the CDR3, is SQTIHQWPATLVQPVGSPLSLECTVEGTSNPNLYWYRQAAGRGLQLLFYSVGIGQISSEVPQNLSASRPQDRQFILSSKKLLLSDSGFYLCAWSRGRLSGANVLTFGAGSRLTVL.

The chain carries TRBV5-6 and TRBJ2-5; D gene uncertain. The germline V gene has CDR1 SGHDT and CDR2 YYEEEE. The CDR3 is 13 residues long. Trimming pared 0 bases from V and 8 bases from J, leaving 11 bases between. DNA of the CDR3: TGTGCCAGCAGCTTGGCAGCTAGATCAACCCAGTACTTC. As protein: CASSLAARSTQYF.

This clone was counted only a few times. CDR3 nucleotides: TGCGCCAGCAGCGGGGGACAGGGGGCCTCAGATACGCAGTATTTT. Amino acid sequence: CASSGGQGASDTQYF. The chain is built from TRBV5-1 and TRBJ2-3; TRBD1 aligns across 12 bases. The CDR3 length is 15 residues. CDR1 is SGHRS and CDR2 is YFSETQ in the germline V gene. The ends lost 4 bases at V and 4 bases at J; junction bases unmatched: 4. Supplemented by reference TRBV5-1 and TRBJ2-3, the full variable domain reads KAGVTQTPRYLIKTRGQQVTLSCSPISGHRSVSWYQQTPGQGLQFLFEYFSETQRNKGNFPGRFSGRQFSNSRSEMNVSTLELGDSALYLCASSGGQGASDTQYFGPGTRLTVL.

The V and J genes are TRBV7-9 and TRBJ2-2, with D tentatively TRBD1 (5 bases). From germline, CDR1 is SEHNR and CDR2 FQNEAQ (reference sequence). The CDR3 length is 17 residues. Trimming removed 3 bases from V and 4 bases from J, with 18 bases in between. The CDR3 bases are TGTGCCAGCAGCTTCACGCAGGGTATTCGTGTCACCGGGGAGCTGTTTTTT. Encoded protein: CASSFTQGIRVTGELFF.

The rearrangement links TRBV6-1 to TRBJ2-4; D may be TRBD1 (5 bases). This CDR3 contains 12 residues. Trimming stripped 1 base from V and 12 bases from J, with 10 bases between. Germline CDR1 MNHNS, CDR2 SASEGT. CDR3 DNA: TGTGCCAGCAGTGAAGTTAGGGGAAGTCAGTACTTC. Translating it yields CASSEVRGSQYF.

The chain joins TRBV7-2 to TRBJ2-7, with TRBD1 matching 10 bases. This CDR3 has 14 residues. Germline assignment: CDR1 SGHTA and CDR2 FQGNSA. After removal of 3 bases from V and 6 bases from J, the junction contained 5 bases not matched to a gene. The CDR3 DNA sequence: TGTGCCAGCAGCTTGACAGGGGGCGGTGGCGAGCAGTACTTC. Residues: CASSLTGGGGEQYF. The whole variable domain, filled in from reference TRBV7-2 and TRBJ2-7, reads GAGVSQSPSNKVTEKGKDVELRCDPISGHTALYWYRQSLGQGLEFLIYFQGNSAPDKSGLPSDRFSAERTGGSVSTLTIQRTQQEDSAVYLCASSLTGGGGEQYFGPGTRLTVT.

The chain recombines TRBV7-2 with TRBJ2-5; D is unresolved. The CDR3 sequence is 15 residues long. Germline-derived CDR1 and CDR2 are SGHTA and FQGNSA. V dropped 3 bases and J dropped 4 bases, with 15 bases sitting between them. CDR3 residues: CASSFDPARAETQYF. Written as DNA, the CDR3 is TGTGCCAGCAGCTTTGATCCGGCCAGAGCAGAGACCCAGTACTTC.

The DNA for the CDR3 is TGTGCCAGCAGTGATCCGCCAGGCCACTACGAGCAGTACTTC. Translating gives CASSDPPGHYEQYF. The J gene is TRBJ2-7, the V gene TRBV2; D not resolved. V shed 3 bases and J shed 3 bases, with 12 bases lying between them. CDR3 length: 14 amino acids. CDR1 is SNHLY, CDR2 FYNNEI, per germline.

V gene TRBV9 combines with J gene TRBJ2-5; the D gene is possibly TRBD2 (5 bases). V was cut by 0 bases and J by 5 bases, with 17 bases left in between. Germline assignment: CDR1 SGDLS and CDR2 YYNGEE. The CDR3 length is 16 residues. The chain's CDR3 is CASSVGASRGDETQYF. The CDR3 DNA is TGTGCCAGCAGCGTAGGGGCCTCTCGGGGAGACGAGACCCAGTACTTC. The full variable domain, rest sourced from reference TRBV9 and TRBJ2-5, is DSGVTQTPKHLITATGQRVTLRCSPRSGDLSVYWYQQSLDQGLQFLIQYYNGEERAKGNILERFSAQQFPDLHSELNLSSLELGDSALYFCASSVGASRGDETQYFGPGTRLLVL.

The chain employs TRBV20-1 and TRBJ1-2, with unresolved D. The CDR3 covers 11 residues. The V end was cut by 3 bases, the J end by 4 bases, with 6 bases between. Germline assignment: CDR1 DFQATT and CDR2 SNEGSKA (reference sequence). As DNA, the CDR3 is TGCAGTGCTAGGACCAGCTATGGCTACACCTTC. It yields the protein CSARTSYGYTF.

The CDR3 loop is CASSEAPRGRAGELFF. The CDR3 bases are TGTGCCAGCAGTGAAGCGCCAAGGGGGCGGGCCGGGGAGCTGTTTTTT. The chain couples TRBV6-1 to TRBJ2-2; 7 bases line up with TRBD1. This CDR3 is 16 amino acids long. The V gene end was trimmed by 0 bases and the J gene end by 6 bases; junction bases not matched to a gene: 7. Germline V gene sequence: CDR1 MNHNS, CDR2 SASEGT.

The chain is built from TRBV7-9 and TRBJ1-3; D gene uncertain. The CDR3 consists of 14 residues. CDR1 SEHNR and CDR2 FQNEAQ come from the germline V gene (reference sequence). Trimming stripped 0 bases from V and 4 bases from J, with 7 bases between. The CDR3 coding sequence is TGTGCCAGCAGCTTAGCGGGAGGAGGAAACACCATATATTTT. Its protein product is CASSLAGGGNTIYF.

This chain connects TRBV16 to TRBJ1-5; a weak D match, TRBD1 (5 bases). The CDR3 totals 14 residues. V was clipped by 0 bases and J by 4 bases, with 7 bases between them. Germline CDR1 KGHSY, CDR2 FQNENV. CDR3 amino acids: CASSQSRTNQPQHF. Written as DNA, the CDR3 is TGTGCCAGCAGCCAATCCCGGACAAATCAGCCCCAGCATTTT.

This clone was observed a few times. The chain combines TRBV28 with TRBJ1-2, with D perhaps TRBD1 (5 bases). Per germline, CDR1 MDHEN and CDR2 SYDVKM. V was shortened by 4 bases and J by 0 bases, with 9 bases between the two germline ends. The length of the CDR3 is 14 residues. CDR3 sequence reads: CASSSGSSNYGYTF. CDR3 sequence (DNA): TGTGCCAGCAGTTCAGGGTCTTCTAACTATGGCTACACCTTC.

V and J are TRBV28 and TRBJ1-4; 8 nucleotides agree with TRBD1. V lost 5 bases, J lost 15 bases, and 8 bases stayed unmatched. From germline, CDR1 is MDHEN and CDR2 SYDVKM. The CDR3 has 12 residues. The chain's CDR3 is CASSITQGAVFF. CDR3 DNA sequence: TGTGCCAGCAGTATTACTCAGGGGGCCGTGTTTTTT.

The chain carries TRBV28 and TRBJ1-2; D unresolved. Germline CDR1 is MDHEN and CDR2 is SYDVKM. The CDR3 is 12 residues long. V lost 5 bases, J lost 8 bases, and 12 bases lay in between. The CDR3 reads CASSTDWKGYTF. The DNA of the CDR3 is TGTGCCAGCAGTACGGACTGGAAAGGCTACACCTTC.

J is TRBJ2-7 and V is TRBV5-3; D might be TRBD1 (5 bases). TRBV5-3 is reported as an ORF; its role is uncertain. This CDR3 has 15 amino acids. V shed 2 bases and J shed 5 bases, with 17 bases lying between them. In DNA form, the CDR3 reads TGTGCCAGAAGCTTTGGTAGGGGATCCCCCCACGAGCAGTACTTC. The encoded protein is CARSFGRGSPHEQYF.

The chain links TRBV7-1 to TRBJ2-7, with D unresolved. TRBV7-1 is assigned to the ORF class and has an uncertain function. The V and J ends lost 4 bases and 6 bases respectively, with 10 bases between them. The CDR3 has 12 amino acids. In DNA, the CDR3 is TGTGCCAGCAGCTTCTCCAACAGCGAGCAGTACTTC. It yields the protein CASSFSNSEQYF.

The V gene is TRBV30, the J gene TRBJ1-2; no clear D. The length of the CDR3 is 14 residues. Germline CDR1 reads GTSNPN; CDR2 reads SVGIG (reference sequence). Trimming stripped 0 bases from V and 4 bases from J, with 12 bases between. The CDR3 coding sequence is TGTGCCTGGAGTGTATTAACTACCGGCTATGGCTACACCTTC. It encodes CAWSVLTTGYGYTF.

The chain joins TRBV28 to TRBJ2-1; weak D call: TRBD2 (7 bases). With 7 bases removed from V and 5 bases from J, the gap between germline ends came to 15 bases. Germline V CDR1 and CDR2: MDHEN, SYDVKM. This CDR3 has 14 amino acids. The CDR3 nucleotides read TGTGCCAGCAAATTGGGGGGGCAGGACAATGAGCAGTTCTTC. This gives the protein CASKLGGQDNEQFF. Variable domain in full (rest from reference TRBV28 and TRBJ2-1): DVKVTQSSRYLVKRTGEKVFLECVQDMDHENMFWYRQDPGLGLRLIYFSYDVKMKEKGDIPEGYSVSREKKERFSLILESASTNQTSMYLCASKLGGQDNEQFFGPGTRLTVL.